Listed below are T cell receptor beta chains from one sample, sequenced in a study of a mutant IDH1 vaccine in newly diagnosed glioma. Produced via immunoSEQ multiplex PCR; TCRdb's table is partial and in-frame only. The table shows fewer than 75,000 clones, with approximately 84% occurring only once. Which antigens these TCRs recognize remains unknown. The sample in question was PBMCs, obtained from a glioma patient whose treatment included an IDH1 peptide vaccine. All receptors come from a woman aged 45 to 65 with glioma. Both conserved end residues are part of each CDR3. D genes are given only for firm matches. Rows may omit the clone size; those that give it use once, few, many or a size class.

v_gene: TRBV18
j_gene: TRBJ1-2
len: 13
d_gene: .
abundance: .
CDR3nt: TGTGCCAGCTCACCGGGCCGAGACTATGGCTACACCTTC
CDR3aa: CASSPGRDYGYTF

v_gene: TRBV5-6
j_gene: TRBJ1-2
len: 15
d_gene: .
abundance: .
CDR3nt: TGTGCCAGCAGCCTAGCGACGGGACCGAGCTATGGCTACACCTTC
CDR3aa: CASSLATGPSYGYTF

v_gene: TRBV27
j_gene: TRBJ1-1
len: 13
d_gene: TRBD1
abundance: .
CDR3nt: TGTGCCAGCCAATACAGGGGCAGGACTGAAGCTTTCTTT
CDR3aa: CASQYRGRTEAFF

v_gene: TRBV9
j_gene: TRBJ1-3
len: 15
d_gene: .
abundance: .
CDR3nt: TGTGCCAGCAGCGCCCAGACAGGTGTCAAAAACACCATATATTTT
CDR3aa: CASSAQTGVKNTIYF

v_gene: TRBV6-6
j_gene: TRBJ1-2
len: 15
d_gene: .
abundance: .
CDR3nt: TGTGCCAGCAGTGCCCCCGGACCGGGGCTTAGGGGCTACACCTTC
CDR3aa: CASSAPGPGLRGYTF

v_gene: TRBV5-4
j_gene: TRBJ1-1
len: 13
d_gene: .
abundance: .
CDR3nt: TGTGCCAGCAGCTTGGCGGGAGTCGGTGAAGCTTTCTTT
CDR3aa: CASSLAGVGEAFF

v_gene: TRBV7-9
j_gene: TRBJ1-2
len: 19
d_gene: .
abundance: .
CDR3nt: TGTGCCAGCAGCCTCGAGGTCGGCCAGGGAAGATTTAAACTACATGGCTACACCTTC
CDR3aa: CASSLEVGQGRFKLHGYTF

v_gene: TRBV5-6
j_gene: TRBJ1-1
len: 12
d_gene: .
abundance: .
CDR3nt: TGTGCCAGCAGAACAGGGTTCGGTGAAGCTTTCTTT
CDR3aa: CASRTGFGEAFF

v_gene: TRBV6-1
j_gene: TRBJ2-4
len: 15
d_gene: TRBD1
abundance: .
CDR3nt: TGTGCCAGCAGTGGACGTGACAGGGTCAAAAACATTCAGTACTTC
CDR3aa: CASSGRDRVKNIQYF

v_gene: TRBV4-1
j_gene: TRBJ2-1
len: 16
d_gene: TRBD1
abundance: .
CDR3nt: TGCGCCAGCAGCCATCTTCAGGGGGAACTCATCAATGAGCAGTTCTTC
CDR3aa: CASSHLQGELINEQFF

v_gene: TRBV7-8
j_gene: TRBJ2-7
len: 15
d_gene: .
abundance: .
CDR3nt: TGTGCCAGCAGCTTATGGGAAGGGCCCAACTACGAGCAGTACTTC
CDR3aa: CASSLWEGPNYEQYF

v_gene: TRBV7-9
j_gene: TRBJ2-1
len: 16
d_gene: TRBD2
abundance: .
CDR3nt: TGTGCCAGCAGCTTGGGACTAGCGGGGGGGTACAATGAGCAGTTCTTC
CDR3aa: CASSLGLAGGYNEQFF

v_gene: TRBV28
j_gene: TRBJ1-3
len: 15
d_gene: .
abundance: .
CDR3nt: TGTGCCAGCAGTTCCCAAGGGGGTTCCGGAAACACCATATATTTT
CDR3aa: CASSSQGGSGNTIYF

v_gene: TRBV7-9
j_gene: TRBJ1-1
len: 11
d_gene: .
abundance: few
CDR3nt: TGTGCCAGCACAGGAGACACTGAAGCTTTCTTT
CDR3aa: CASTGDTEAFF

v_gene: TRBV5-5
j_gene: TRBJ2-7
len: 16
d_gene: .
abundance: .
CDR3nt: TGTGCCAGCAGCCGCTCCGAGGGACAAGGCGGCTACGAGCAGTACTTC
CDR3aa: CASSRSEGQGGYEQYF

v_gene: TRBV9
j_gene: TRBJ1-2
len: 14
d_gene: .
abundance: .
CDR3nt: TGTGCCAGCAGCGTAGTTCGCGGAACCTATGGCTACACCTTC
CDR3aa: CASSVVRGTYGYTF

v_gene: TRBV9
j_gene: TRBJ1-1
len: 13
d_gene: .
abundance: .
CDR3nt: TGTGCCAGCAGCGAAGACAGGAACACTGAAGCTTTCTTT
CDR3aa: CASSEDRNTEAFF

v_gene: TRBV7-6
j_gene: TRBJ2-1
len: 14
d_gene: TRBD1
abundance: .
CDR3nt: TGTGCCAGCAGCGTACGGACAGGGGGCTATGAGCAGTTCTTC
CDR3aa: CASSVRTGGYEQFF

v_gene: TRBV25-1
j_gene: TRBJ2-7
len: 11
d_gene: .
abundance: .
CDR3nt: TGTGCCAGCAGCCAGGGGTACGAGCAGTACTTC
CDR3aa: CASSQGYEQYF

v_gene: TRBV5-6
j_gene: TRBJ1-3
len: 13
d_gene: .
abundance: once
CDR3nt: TGTGCCAGCAGCTTCGGATCTGGAAACACCATATATTTT
CDR3aa: CASSFGSGNTIYF

v_gene: TRBV9
j_gene: TRBJ1-4
len: 17
d_gene: .
abundance: .
CDR3nt: TGTGCCAGCAGCGCAGGGGTCGGGGGGACGACTAATGAAAAACTGTTTTTT
CDR3aa: CASSAGVGGTTNEKLFF

v_gene: TRBV6-1
j_gene: TRBJ1-5
len: 15
d_gene: TRBD1
abundance: .
CDR3nt: TGTGCCAGCAGTGACGAGGACAGGGGGCATCAGCCCCAGCATTTT
CDR3aa: CASSDEDRGHQPQHF

v_gene: TRBV14
j_gene: TRBJ2-2
len: 16
d_gene: .
abundance: .
CDR3nt: TGTGCCAGCAGCCCGCTCAGGGGGGGCTACACCGGGGAGCTGTTTTTT
CDR3aa: CASSPLRGGYTGELFF

v_gene: TRBV28
j_gene: TRBJ2-7
len: 17
d_gene: .
abundance: .
CDR3nt: TGTGCCAGCAGTTCCTCCTTAACCGAGGGATCAACCTACGAGCAGTACTTC
CDR3aa: CASSSSLTEGSTYEQYF

v_gene: TRBV27
j_gene: TRBJ1-6
len: 15
d_gene: .
abundance: .
CDR3nt: TGTGCCAGCAGGTTTGGGGGGTCCTATAATTCACCCCTCCACTTT
CDR3aa: CASRFGGSYNSPLHF

v_gene: TRBV2
j_gene: TRBJ1-4
len: 13
d_gene: .
abundance: .
CDR3nt: TGTGCCAGCAGGCAGGACGATCTGGGAAAACTGTTTTTT
CDR3aa: CASRQDDLGKLFF

v_gene: TRBV19
j_gene: TRBJ1-5
len: 16
d_gene: TRBD1
abundance: .
CDR3nt: TGTGCCAGTGAAATTGGGACAGCCAAAGGCAATCAGCCCCAGCATTTT
CDR3aa: CASEIGTAKGNQPQHF

v_gene: TRBV11-3
j_gene: TRBJ1-2
len: 14
d_gene: .
abundance: .
CDR3nt: TGTGCCAGCAGCTTATCTAAGCCAGGGTACGGCTACACCTTC
CDR3aa: CASSLSKPGYGYTF

v_gene: TRBV4-1
j_gene: TRBJ1-1
len: 14
d_gene: .
abundance: .
CDR3nt: TGCGCCAGCAGCCCCACCGGGGGAGGGACCGGAACTTTCTTT
CDR3aa: CASSPTGGGTGTFF

v_gene: TRBV12-5
j_gene: TRBJ1-2
len: 13
d_gene: .
abundance: .
CDR3nt: TGTGCTAGTGGTTTGGTCCCAGGCTATGGCTACACCTTC
CDR3aa: CASGLVPGYGYTF

v_gene: TRBV7-2
j_gene: TRBJ1-1
len: 14
d_gene: .
abundance: .
CDR3nt: TGTGCCAGCAGCCGACTCCCGGGGATGGAGGGAGCTTTCTTT
CDR3aa: CASSRLPGMEGAFF

v_gene: TRBV5-4
j_gene: TRBJ2-7
len: 14
d_gene: TRBD1
abundance: .
CDR3nt: TGTGCCAGCAGCGTGACAGGGGGAAACTACGAGCAGTACTTC
CDR3aa: CASSVTGGNYEQYF

v_gene: TRBV9
j_gene: TRBJ2-7
len: 15
d_gene: TRBD1
abundance: .
CDR3nt: TGTGCCAGCAGCGCTCGACAGGGGGGGTTGGACGAGCAGTACTTC
CDR3aa: CASSARQGGLDEQYF

v_gene: TRBV5-1
j_gene: TRBJ1-1
len: 15
d_gene: .
abundance: once
CDR3nt: TGCGCCAGCAGCTTGGCCGCACAGAGAACCACTGAAGCTTTCTTT
CDR3aa: CASSLAAQRTTEAFF

v_gene: TRBV19
j_gene: TRBJ2-7
len: 15
d_gene: TRBD2
abundance: .
CDR3nt: TGTGCCAGTAGTATCTGGGAGGGGAACGCCTACGAGCAGTACTTC
CDR3aa: CASSIWEGNAYEQYF

v_gene: TRBV11-3
j_gene: TRBJ2-2
len: 19
d_gene: TRBD2
abundance: .
CDR3nt: TGTGCCAGCGCAGCCCCTGCCGTTCGGCGGGGGGCCCACACCGGGGAGCTGTTTTTT
CDR3aa: CASAAPAVRRGAHTGELFF

v_gene: TRBV27
j_gene: TRBJ2-5
len: 18
d_gene: TRBD2
abundance: .
CDR3nt: TGTGCCAGCAGTTTATCGTGGACTAGCGGGGGGGGGAGAGAGACCCAGTACTTC
CDR3aa: CASSLSWTSGGGRETQYF

v_gene: TRBV19
j_gene: TRBJ1-1
len: 14
d_gene: TRBD1
abundance: few
CDR3nt: TGTGCCAGTACCTCGGACAGGGATCGCACTGAAGCTTTCTTT
CDR3aa: CASTSDRDRTEAFF

v_gene: TRBV2
j_gene: TRBJ2-3
len: 15
d_gene: TRBD2
abundance: .
CDR3nt: TGTGCCAGTAGGACTAGCGGGGGCCCTCTGGATACGCAGTATTTT
CDR3aa: CASRTSGGPLDTQYF

v_gene: TRBV30
j_gene: TRBJ2-7
len: 11
d_gene: .
abundance: .
CDR3nt: TGTGCCTGGAGTGGTGGGCGCGAGCAGTACTTC
CDR3aa: CAWSGGREQYF

v_gene: TRBV9
j_gene: TRBJ2-7
len: 15
d_gene: .
abundance: once
CDR3nt: TGTGCCAGCAGCGTAGACCCTTCACCCCATTACGAGCAGTACTTC
CDR3aa: CASSVDPSPHYEQYF

v_gene: TRBV9
j_gene: TRBJ2-1
len: 14
d_gene: .
abundance: .
CDR3nt: TGTGCCAGCAGCGTACGTCTATTCGGGGGTGAGCAGTTCTTC
CDR3aa: CASSVRLFGGEQFF

v_gene: TRBV6-6
j_gene: TRBJ2-3
len: 13
d_gene: .
abundance: .
CDR3nt: TGTGCCAGCAGCCCCCTGGGCACAGATACGCAGTATTTT
CDR3aa: CASSPLGTDTQYF

v_gene: TRBV2
j_gene: TRBJ1-2
len: 11
d_gene: .
abundance: .
CDR3nt: TGTGCCAGCACGGATCGGTATGGCTACACCTTC
CDR3aa: CASTDRYGYTF

v_gene: TRBV5-3
j_gene: TRBJ1-5
len: 16
d_gene: .
abundance: .
CDR3nt: TGTGCCAGAAGACCTGGGACGGGGGTTAGCAATCAGCCCCAGCATTTT
CDR3aa: CARRPGTGVSNQPQHF

v_gene: TRBV7-3
j_gene: TRBJ1-2
len: 15
d_gene: .
abundance: .
CDR3nt: TGTGCCAGCAGCTTAGAGCCCGGACCGAACTATGGCTACACCTTC
CDR3aa: CASSLEPGPNYGYTF

v_gene: TRBV5-3
j_gene: TRBJ1-5
len: 14
d_gene: .
abundance: few
CDR3nt: TGTGCCAGAAGCTCCTTGACGGAGAATCAGCCCCAGCATTTT
CDR3aa: CARSSLTENQPQHF

v_gene: TRBV27
j_gene: TRBJ1-2
len: 16
d_gene: TRBD1
abundance: .
CDR3nt: TGTGCCAGCAGTTTATGGTCGGCAGGGGGGCCCTATGGCTACACCTTC
CDR3aa: CASSLWSAGGPYGYTF

v_gene: TRBV5-1
j_gene: TRBJ2-5
len: 15
d_gene: TRBD1
abundance: .
CDR3nt: TGCGCCAGCAGCCCAGGACAGGGCCCCCAAGAGACCCAGTACTTC
CDR3aa: CASSPGQGPQETQYF

v_gene: TRBV27
j_gene: TRBJ1-3
len: 15
d_gene: .
abundance: few
CDR3nt: TGTGCCAGCAGCCCCGCCGGGAACTCTGGAAACACCATATATTTT
CDR3aa: CASSPAGNSGNTIYF

v_gene: TRBV5-1
j_gene: TRBJ1-3
len: 16
d_gene: .
abundance: .
CDR3nt: TGCGCCAGCAGCCTGTGGACAGCCGGCTCTGGAAACACCATATATTTT
CDR3aa: CASSLWTAGSGNTIYF

v_gene: TRBV2
j_gene: TRBJ1-3
len: 16
d_gene: .
abundance: few
CDR3nt: TGTGCCAGCACCCGACCTCCTAGGGGGGTTCCAAACACCATATATTTT
CDR3aa: CASTRPPRGVPNTIYF

v_gene: TRBV28
j_gene: TRBJ1-3
len: 13
d_gene: TRBD1
abundance: .
CDR3nt: TGTGCCAGCAGTTTAGAGGGGGCGGCCACCATATATTTT
CDR3aa: CASSLEGAATIYF

v_gene: TRBV6-6
j_gene: TRBJ2-7
len: 14
d_gene: .
abundance: .
CDR3nt: TGTGCCAGCCGCTTAGCCGGGGCCTCCTACGAGCAGTACTTC
CDR3aa: CASRLAGASYEQYF

v_gene: TRBV5-1
j_gene: TRBJ1-2
len: 15
d_gene: .
abundance: .
CDR3nt: TGCGCCAGCAGCTTAGGTGCGGGAGCTAACTATGGCTACACCTTC
CDR3aa: CASSLGAGANYGYTF

v_gene: TRBV20-1
j_gene: TRBJ2-3
len: 11
d_gene: .
abundance: .
CDR3nt: TGCAGTGCTAGTGTAGCAGATACGCAGTATTTT
CDR3aa: CSASVADTQYF